Listed below are T cell receptor beta chains from one sample, sequenced in a study of blood T cell repertoires in COVID-19. Here immunoSEQ multiplex PCR was the method, and the copy in TCRdb shows in-frame clones only, minus some. The sample has about 82,000 clones; under 90% are singletons. Sequencing used peripheral blood. These receptors were taken from a middle-aged woman with active or convalescent COVID-19. Both conserved end residues are part of each CDR3. A D gene is named only where the DNA matches it firmly. A clone size is listed for some rows: how often the clone was seen (once, few, many), or a class if it is expanded.

J | V | size | D | CDR3 | DNA
TRBJ2-5 | TRBV28 | NA | TRBD2 | CASRGSGGHQETQYF | TGTGCCAGCAGGGGTAGCGGGGGTCACCAAGAGACCCAGTACTTC
TRBJ2-1 | TRBV27 | NA | TRBD2 | CASSTPSGGANEQFF | TGTGCCAGCAGTACCCCTAGCGGGGGGGCCAATGAGCAGTTCTTC
TRBJ1-1 | TRBV7-3 | NA | NA | CASSRQTGTEAFF | TGTGCCAGCAGCCGCCAGACTGGAACTGAAGCTTTCTTT
TRBJ2-1 | TRBV7-3 | NA | TRBD2 | CASPRGGRWSYNEQFF | TGTGCCAGCCCCCGGGGGGGCAGGTGGTCCTACAATGAGCAGTTCTTC
TRBJ2-3 | TRBV10-3 | NA | NA | CAISGADTQYF | TGTGCCATCAGCGGGGCAGATACGCAGTATTTT
TRBJ1-2 | TRBV5-1 | NA | NA | CASSLTGQKYGYTF | TGCGCCAGCAGCTTGACGGGACAAAAGTATGGCTACACCTTC
TRBJ2-7 | TRBV10-3 | once | NA | CAIKGSGPYEQYF | TGTGCCATCAAGGGTAGCGGCCCCTACGAGCAGTACTTC
TRBJ1-1 | TRBV28 | once | NA | CASSLWTGSEAFF | TGTGCCAGCAGTTTATGGACAGGCTCTGAAGCTTTCTTT
TRBJ1-4 | TRBV11-2 | NA | NA | CASSSPHVGEKLFF | TGTGCCAGCAGCTCCCCACATGTCGGGGAAAAACTGTTTTTT
TRBJ2-7 | TRBV20-1 | few | NA | CSATGFYEQYF | TGCAGTGCTACAGGGTTCTACGAGCAGTACTTC
TRBJ2-5 | TRBV5-6 | NA | TRBD1 | CASSLQGAGETQYF | TGTGCCAGCAGCTTGCAGGGGGCGGGAGAGACCCAGTACTTC
TRBJ1-1 | TRBV4-1 | NA | TRBD1 | CASSQEGQALTEAFF | TGCGCCAGCAGCCAAGAAGGACAGGCCCTGACTGAAGCTTTCTTT
TRBJ1-1 | TRBV6-5 | few | NA | CASRFHDTEAFF | TGTGCCAGCAGATTTCATGACACTGAAGCTTTCTTT
TRBJ1-3 | TRBV7-2 | few | NA | CASSLSGAGNTIYF | TGTGCCAGCAGCTTATCAGGGGCAGGAAACACCATATATTTT
TRBJ2-5 | TRBV9 | few | TRBD2 | CASSGPETTSQETQYF | TGTGCCAGCAGCGGACCTGAGACGACTAGCCAGGAGACCCAGTACTTC
TRBJ2-1 | TRBV18 | NA | NA | CASSPPEGHNEQFF | TGTGCCAGCTCACCCCCGGAGGGCCACAATGAGCAGTTCTTC
TRBJ2-1 | TRBV20-1 | NA | NA | CSASLGGSYNEQFF | TGCAGTGCTAGTCTTGGGGGGTCCTACAATGAGCAGTTCTTC